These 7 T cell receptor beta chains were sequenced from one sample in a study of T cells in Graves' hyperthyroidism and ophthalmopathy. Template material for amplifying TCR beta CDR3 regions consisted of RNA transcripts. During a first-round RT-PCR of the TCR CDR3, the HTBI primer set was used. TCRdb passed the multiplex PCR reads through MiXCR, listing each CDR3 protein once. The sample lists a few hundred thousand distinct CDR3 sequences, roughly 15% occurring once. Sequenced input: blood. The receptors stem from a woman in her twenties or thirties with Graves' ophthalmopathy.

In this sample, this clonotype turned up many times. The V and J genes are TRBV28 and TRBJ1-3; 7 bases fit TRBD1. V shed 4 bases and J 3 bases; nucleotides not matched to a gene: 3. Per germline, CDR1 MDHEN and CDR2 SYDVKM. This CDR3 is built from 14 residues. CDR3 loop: CASSSTGIGNTIYF. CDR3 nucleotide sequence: TGTGCCAGCAGTTCGACAGGGATTGGAAACACCATATATTTT. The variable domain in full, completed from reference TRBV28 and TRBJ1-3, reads DVKVTQSSRYLVKRTGEKVFLECVQDMDHENMFWYRQDPGLGLRLIYFSYDVKMKEKGDIPEGYSVSREKKERFSLILESASTNQTSMYLCASSSTGIGNTIYFGEGSWLTVV.

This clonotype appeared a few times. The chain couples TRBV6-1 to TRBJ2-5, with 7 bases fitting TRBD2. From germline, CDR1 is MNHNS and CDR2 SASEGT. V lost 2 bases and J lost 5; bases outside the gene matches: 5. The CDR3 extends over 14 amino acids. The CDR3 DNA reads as TGTGCCAGCAGTGAACAGTGGGGGGGGGAGACCCAGTACTTC. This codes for CASSEQWGGETQYF.

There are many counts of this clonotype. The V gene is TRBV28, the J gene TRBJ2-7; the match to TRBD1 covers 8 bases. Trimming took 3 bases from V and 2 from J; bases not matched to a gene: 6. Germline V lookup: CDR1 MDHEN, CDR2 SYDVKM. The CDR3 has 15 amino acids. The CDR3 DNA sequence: TGTGCCAGCAGTTTCCGACCGGGACAGGCCTACGAGCAGTACTTC. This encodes CASSFRPGQAYEQYF.

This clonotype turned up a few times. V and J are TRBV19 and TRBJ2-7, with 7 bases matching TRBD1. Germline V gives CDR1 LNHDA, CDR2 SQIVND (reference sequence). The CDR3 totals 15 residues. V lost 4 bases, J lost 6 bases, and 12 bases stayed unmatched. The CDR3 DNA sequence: TGTGCCAGTAGTAACGTTGTGGGACAGCCCTCCGAGCAGTACTTC. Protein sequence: CASSNVVGQPSEQYF.

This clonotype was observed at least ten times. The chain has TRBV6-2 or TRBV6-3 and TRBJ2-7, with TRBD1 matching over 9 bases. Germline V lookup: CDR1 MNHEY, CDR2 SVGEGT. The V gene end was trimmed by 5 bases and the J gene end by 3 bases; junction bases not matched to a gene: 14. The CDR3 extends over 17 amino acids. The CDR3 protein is CASSHKPPGQGDYEQYF. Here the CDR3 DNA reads TGTGCCAGCAGTCATAAACCCCCGGGACAGGGAGACTACGAGCAGTACTTC.

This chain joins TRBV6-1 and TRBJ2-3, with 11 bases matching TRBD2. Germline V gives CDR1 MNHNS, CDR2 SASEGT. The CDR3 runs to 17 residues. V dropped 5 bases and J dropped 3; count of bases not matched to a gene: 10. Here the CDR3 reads CASSKATSGNPTDTQYF. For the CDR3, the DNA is TGTGCCAGCAGTAAGGCGACTAGCGGGAACCCAACAGATACGCAGTATTTT.

CDR3 loop: CASSQVPTGTTPNYGYTF. The CDR3 DNA sequence: TGCGCCAGCAGCCAAGTTCCTACAGGAACTACTCCTAACTATGGCTACACCTTC. This chain links TRBV4-1 with TRBJ1-2; D might be TRBD1 (5 bases). V dropped 1 base and J dropped 0 bases, with 18 bases sitting between them. The germline V gene encodes CDR1 MGHRA and CDR2 YSYEKL. The length of the CDR3 is 18 residues.